Each of the 14 T cell receptor beta chains below was sequenced from the same sample in a study of early T cells in non-severe SARS-CoV-2 infection (dated by TCRdb to about 2021). The method was 5' RACE. Sequencing instrument: NextSeq 500. TCRdb reran the public reads through fastp at Q25 and MiXCR, keeping productive beta chains. Each entry is one CDR3 protein sequence, shown with its most common DNA and genes. For this sample there are 40,000 to 55,000 distinct CDR3 sequences; approximately 4% appear just once. The ten largest account for about 3% of the sample. Sequencing was performed on whole blood. These receptors all stem from an adult who was a healthcare worker with PCR-confirmed SARS-CoV-2 infection or an uninfected control (not recorded which).

In its sample, this clonotype was seen many times. The chain joins TRBV18 to TRBJ2-2, with D perhaps matching TRBD2 (6 bases). The CDR3 has 14 amino acids. Germline V gene lookup returns CDR1 KGHSH and CDR2 LQKENI. V lost 5 bases and J lost 4, with 11 bases in between. The DNA for the CDR3 is TGTGCCAGCTCATTGGATAGCGGCACCGGGGAGCTGTTTTTT. This codes for CASSLDSGTGELFF.

The sample holds many counts of this clonotype. This chain joins TRBV19 and TRBJ1-2, with TRBD1 identical over 7 bases. The germline V gene has CDR1 LNHDA and CDR2 SQIVND (reference sequence). Germline trimming cut 3 bases from V and 3 bases from J; bases unmatched to any gene: 4. The CDR3 spans 14 residues. CDR3 protein: CASSIRQGDYGYTF. Here the CDR3 DNA reads TGTGCCAGTAGTATTCGACAGGGAGACTATGGCTACACCTTC.

In its sample, this clonotype was seen a few times. The rearrangement uses TRBV5-1 and TRBJ2-2; 7 bases align to TRBD1. Losses at the gene ends were 0 bases for V and 4 bases for J; bases not matched to a gene: 6. CDR3 length: 16 residues. Germline CDR1 is SGHRS and CDR2 is YFSETQ. CDR3 sequence (DNA): TGCGCCAGCAGCTTGGATTGGGGGACAGCCACCGGGGAGCTGTTTTTT. Protein product: CASSLDWGTATGELFF. The full variable domain, in which reference TRBV5-1 and TRBJ2-2 provide the parts outside the CDR3, is KAGVTQTPRYLIKTRGQQVTLSCSPISGHRSVSWYQQTPGQGLQFLFEYFSETQRNKGNFPGRFSGRQFSNSRSEMNVSTLELGDSALYLCASSLDWGTATGELFFGEGSRLTVL.

This clonotype has at least ten counts. This chain connects TRBV12-5 to TRBJ2-1, with D maybe TRBD2 (5 bases). Trimming cost V 4 bases and J 7 bases, with 8 bases left between them. This CDR3 is built from 12 residues. Germline assignment: CDR1 LGHNT and CDR2 FRNRAP. CDR3 protein: CASGYTGNEQFF. CDR3 nucleotides: TGTGCTAGTGGTTATACGGGGAATGAGCAGTTCTTC.

This clonotype was counted many times. The chain carries TRBV6-5 and TRBJ1-1, with TRBD1 identical over 9 bases. There are 14 residues in the CDR3. Germline V CDR1 and CDR2: MNHEY, SVGAGI. J gave up 7 bases and V 2 bases, and 5 bases lay outside the gene matches. CDR3 residues: CASSYGGTGYEAFF. The CDR3, as DNA: TGTGCCAGCAGTTACGGGGGGACAGGGTATGAAGCTTTCTTT.

The chain joins TRBV29-1 to TRBJ2-7, with a weak D call TRBD1 (5 bases). Trimming removed 3 bases at V and 2 bases at J, with 11 bases between. Germline values: CDR1 SQVTM, CDR2 ANQGSEA. The CDR3 consists of 13 residues. The CDR3 DNA reads as TGCAGCGTTGATGGGCAGGGCCCCTACGAGCAGTACTTC. This translates into CSVDGQGPYEQYF.

Only a few counts were recorded for this clonotype. The chain has TRBV9 and TRBJ1-2, with D perhaps TRBD1 (6 bases). Trimming cost V 5 bases and J 8 bases, with 16 bases left between them. Germline-derived CDR1 and CDR2 are SGDLS and YYNGEE. This CDR3 comprises 13 residues. The CDR3 sequence: CASSRQDASGYTF. The DNA of the CDR3 is TGTGCCAGCAGTCGACAGGACGCTAGCGGCTACACCTTC.

This clonotype showed up many times. The chain couples TRBV25-1 to TRBJ2-2; the D gene is possibly TRBD2 (6 bases). The germline CDR1 and CDR2 sequences are MGHDK and SYGVNS. Trimming removed 6 bases from V and 2 bases from J, with 13 bases in between. The CDR3 runs 15 residues. The CDR3 region is CASRHGGDNTGELFF. As DNA, the CDR3 is TGTGCCAGCAGGCACGGCGGGGATAACACCGGGGAGCTGTTTTTT.

This clonotype has ten or more counts. The J gene is TRBJ2-6, the V gene TRBV19; D is ambiguous. Trimming removed 8 bases at V and 1 base at J, with 6 bases between. Germline CDR1 reads LNHDA; CDR2 reads SQIVND (reference sequence). There are 13 residues in the CDR3. CDR3 amino acids: CASDLSGANVLTF. CDR3 nucleotides: TGTGCCAGTGACTTGTCTGGGGCCAACGTCCTGACTTTC.

This clonotype was seen more than once but under ten times. The chain links TRBV12-3 or TRBV12-4 to TRBJ1-5; D ambiguous. V was cut by 5 bases and J by 4 bases, with 6 bases left in between. CDR3 length equals 12 residues. CDR3 protein: CASSRVNQPQHF. The CDR3, as DNA: TGTGCCAGCAGTAGGGTGAATCAGCCCCAGCATTTT.

This clonotype was seen ten or more times. J is TRBJ2-1 and V is TRBV5-1; 8 bases are a match to TRBD2. CDR1 SGHRS and CDR2 YFSETQ come from the germline V gene. The J segment lost 0 bases and the V segment lost 6 bases, leaving 2 bases of the junction unmatched. This CDR3 has 14 residues. The CDR3 here is CASTSGSSYNEQFF. CDR3 sequence (DNA): TGCGCCAGCACCAGCGGGAGCTCCTACAATGAGCAGTTCTTC.

In this sample, this clonotype turned up a few times. This may arise from a read error, as a much more abundant clone is one base away. The chain is built from TRBV7-8 and TRBJ2-3; D remains ambiguous. Trimming removed 5 bases at V and 2 bases at J, with 5 bases between. CDR3 length: 12 residues. Germline assignment: CDR1 SGHVS and CDR2 FQNEAQ. This chain's CDR3 is CASSPTTDTQYF. Here the CDR3 DNA reads TGTGCCAGCAGCCCTACCACAGATACGCAGTATTTT.

At least ten counts were recorded for this clonotype. The V and J genes are TRBV5-1 and TRBJ2-1; D is unresolved. The CDR3 is made up of 14 amino acids. Trimming stripped 0 bases from V and 7 bases from J, with 11 bases between. Germline V gives CDR1 SGHRS, CDR2 YFSETQ. CDR3 in amino acids: CASSLVGGRNEQFF. The CDR3 DNA sequence: TGCGCCAGCAGCTTGGTTGGTGGAAGGAATGAGCAGTTCTTC.

This clonotype was detected many times. V gene TRBV7-2 combines with J gene TRBJ2-3, with a weak D call TRBD2 (6 bases). The germline gives CDR1 SGHTA, CDR2 FQGNSA. This CDR3 contains 14 residues. Trimming removed 9 bases from V and 5 bases from J, with 18 bases in between. CDR3 sequence: CASRGSGVVDTQYF. Written as DNA, the CDR3 is TGTGCCAGTCGTGGTTCGGGAGTTGTAGATACGCAGTATTTT.